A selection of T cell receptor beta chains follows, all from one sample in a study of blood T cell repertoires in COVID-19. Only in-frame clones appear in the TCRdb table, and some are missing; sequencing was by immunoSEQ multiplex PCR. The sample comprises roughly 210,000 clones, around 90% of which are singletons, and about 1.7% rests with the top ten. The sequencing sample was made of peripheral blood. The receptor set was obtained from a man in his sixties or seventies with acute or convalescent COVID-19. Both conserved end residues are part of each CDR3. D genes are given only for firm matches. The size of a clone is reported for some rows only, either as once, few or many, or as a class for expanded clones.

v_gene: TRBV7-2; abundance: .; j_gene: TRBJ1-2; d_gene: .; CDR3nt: TGTGCCAGCAGCTTAGACTGGGGCCAAGGTGGCTACACCTTC; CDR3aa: CASSLDWGQGGYTF
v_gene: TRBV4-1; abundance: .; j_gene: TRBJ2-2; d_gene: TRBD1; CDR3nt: TGCGCCAGCAGCTGGAGACAGGGCGGGTCCGGGGAGCTGTTTTTT; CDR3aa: CASSWRQGGSGELFF
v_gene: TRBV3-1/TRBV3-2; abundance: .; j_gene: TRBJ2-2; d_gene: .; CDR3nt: TGTGCCAGCAGCCAAGGCGTTTCCACCGGGGAGCTGTTTTTT; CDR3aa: CASSQGVSTGELFF
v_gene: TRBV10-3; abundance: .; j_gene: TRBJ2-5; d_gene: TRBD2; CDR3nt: TGTGCCACCCGGAGTAGCGGGAGGGCCGGGGAGACCCAGTACTTC; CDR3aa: CATRSSGRAGETQYF
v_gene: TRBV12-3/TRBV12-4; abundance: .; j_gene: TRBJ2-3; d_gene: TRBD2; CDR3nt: TGTGCCAGCAGTTTGGGAGGGGTGTGGTATTTT; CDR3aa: CASSLGGVWYF
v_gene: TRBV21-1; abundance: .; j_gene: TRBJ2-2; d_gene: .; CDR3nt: TGTGCCAGCAGCAGTTTCGGGACTACGAACACCGGGGAGCTGTTTTTT; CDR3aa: CASSSFGTTNTGELFF
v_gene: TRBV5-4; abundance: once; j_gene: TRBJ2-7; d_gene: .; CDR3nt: TGTGCCAGCAGCTTGGCCGAGAGGGTCTACGAGCAGTACTTC; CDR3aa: CASSLAERVYEQYF
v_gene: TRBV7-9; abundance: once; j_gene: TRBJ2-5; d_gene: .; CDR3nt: TGTGCCAGCAGCTTATCGGTCAGGGGAGGGAGAGAGACCCAGTACTTC; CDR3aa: CASSLSVRGGRETQYF
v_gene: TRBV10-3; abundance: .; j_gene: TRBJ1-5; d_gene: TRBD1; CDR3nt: TGTGCCATCAGTGTAACAGGGGTAAATCAGCCCCAGCATTTT; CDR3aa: CAISVTGVNQPQHF
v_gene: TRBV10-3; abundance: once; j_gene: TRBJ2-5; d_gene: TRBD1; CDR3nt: TGTGCCATCAGTGCTACGGACAGGGACGGGGGCGAGACCCAGTACTTC; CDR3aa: CAISATDRDGGETQYF
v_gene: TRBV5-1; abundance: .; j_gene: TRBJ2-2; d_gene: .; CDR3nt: TGCGCCAGCAGCTTGGCCCCGACTGAGAACGGGGAGCTGTTTTTT; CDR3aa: CASSLAPTENGELFF
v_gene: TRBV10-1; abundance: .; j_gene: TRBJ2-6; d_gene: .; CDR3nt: TGCGCCAGCAGTGGAAAAAGGGGGTCTGGGGCCAACGTCCTGACTTTC; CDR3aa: CASSGKRGSGANVLTF
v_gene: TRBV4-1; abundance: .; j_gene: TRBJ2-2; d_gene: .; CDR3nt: TGCGCCAGCAGCCAACTAGCATCGCGGGATTGGAACACCGGGGAGCTGTTTTTT; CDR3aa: CASSQLASRDWNTGELFF
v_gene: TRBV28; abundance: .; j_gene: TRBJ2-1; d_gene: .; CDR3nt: TGTGCCAGCAGTCCCCTGGGTAGCGGTCTATCCTACAATGAGCAGTTCTTC; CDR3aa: CASSPLGSGLSYNEQFF
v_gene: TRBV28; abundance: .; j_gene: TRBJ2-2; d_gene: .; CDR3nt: TGTGCCAGCAGCCAGTGGCAGAACACCGGGGAGCTGTTTTTT; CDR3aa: CASSQWQNTGELFF
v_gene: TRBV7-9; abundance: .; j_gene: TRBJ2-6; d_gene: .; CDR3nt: TGTGCCAGCAGCTTATTGGCGGGCTCTGGGGCCAACGTCCTGACTTTC; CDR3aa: CASSLLAGSGANVLTF
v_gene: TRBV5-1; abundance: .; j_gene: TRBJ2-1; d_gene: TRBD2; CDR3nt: TGCGCCAGCAGCTTGGCCCCCGGGACTAGCAATGAGCAGTTCTTC; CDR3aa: CASSLAPGTSNEQFF
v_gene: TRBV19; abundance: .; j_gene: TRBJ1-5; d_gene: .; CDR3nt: TGTGCCAGTAGTATTAGTAAGGGGGGCAATCAGCCCCAGCATTTT; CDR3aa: CASSISKGGNQPQHF
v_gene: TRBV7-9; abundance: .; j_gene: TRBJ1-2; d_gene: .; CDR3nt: TGTGCCAGCAGCGCCAGAGACAGCTATGGCTACACCTTC; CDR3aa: CASSARDSYGYTF
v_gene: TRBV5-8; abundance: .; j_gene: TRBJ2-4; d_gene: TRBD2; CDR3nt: TGTGCCAGCAGCTTGGAAATTACCACTAGCGGCAAAAACATTCAGTACTTC; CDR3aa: CASSLEITTSGKNIQYF
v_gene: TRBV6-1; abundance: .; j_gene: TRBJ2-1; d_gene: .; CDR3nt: TGTGCCAGCAGTGAAGCGCGGTTGAGGGCCGGGACGGAGGGTACTGAGCAGTTCTTC; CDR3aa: CASSEARLRAGTEGTEQFF
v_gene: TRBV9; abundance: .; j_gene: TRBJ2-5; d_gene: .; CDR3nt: TGTGCCAGCAGCGTAGGGTCGGGAGAGGAGACCCAGTACTTC; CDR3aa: CASSVGSGEETQYF
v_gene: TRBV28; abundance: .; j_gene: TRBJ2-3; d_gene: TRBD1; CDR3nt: TGTGCCAGCAGTTCAGTACAGGGGGTGAATACGCAGTATTTT; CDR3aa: CASSSVQGVNTQYF
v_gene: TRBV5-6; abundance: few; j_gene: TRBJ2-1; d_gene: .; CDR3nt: TGTGCCAGCAGCTCCAGCGGGTGGTCCTACAATGAGCAGTTCTTC; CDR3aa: CASSSSGWSYNEQFF
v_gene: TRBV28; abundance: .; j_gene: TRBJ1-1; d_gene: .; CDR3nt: TGTGCCAGCAGTATTGGTGGGGGCGCATCCACTGAAGCTTTCTTT; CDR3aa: CASSIGGGASTEAFF
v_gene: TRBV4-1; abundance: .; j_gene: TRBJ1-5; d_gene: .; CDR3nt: TGCGCCAGCAGCCAACTTAACGGGGGCAATCAGCCCCAGCATTTT; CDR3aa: CASSQLNGGNQPQHF
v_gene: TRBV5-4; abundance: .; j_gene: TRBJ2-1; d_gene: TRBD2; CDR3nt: TGTGCCAGCAGCTGGGGACTAGCGGGAGATCAGCAGTTCTTC; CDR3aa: CASSWGLAGDQQFF
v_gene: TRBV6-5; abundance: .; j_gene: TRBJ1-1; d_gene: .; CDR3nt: TGTGCCAGCAGTACTAGCGGCGAAGGAAAAGCTTTCTTT; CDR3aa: CASSTSGEGKAFF
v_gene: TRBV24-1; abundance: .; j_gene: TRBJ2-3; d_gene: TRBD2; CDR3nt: TGTGCCACCAGTGATTTTATTGGGCTGGCGGGAGCAGATACGCAGTATTTT; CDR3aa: CATSDFIGLAGADTQYF
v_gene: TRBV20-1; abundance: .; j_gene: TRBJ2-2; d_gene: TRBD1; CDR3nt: TGCAGTGCTAGTCCTAGACAGGGCAGGAACACCGGGGAGCTGTTTTTT; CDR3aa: CSASPRQGRNTGELFF
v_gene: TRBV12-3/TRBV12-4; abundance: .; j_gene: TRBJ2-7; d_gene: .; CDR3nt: TGTGCCAGCAGTCAGGGGTACGAGCAGTACTTC; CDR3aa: CASSQGYEQYF
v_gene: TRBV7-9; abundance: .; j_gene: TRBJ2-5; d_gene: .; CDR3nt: TGTGCCATAACAAGAGAAGGAGGGGAAGAGACCCAGTACTTC; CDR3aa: CAITREGGEETQYF
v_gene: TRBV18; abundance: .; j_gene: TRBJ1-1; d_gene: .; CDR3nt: TGTGCCAGCTCACCATACAGGGAGATGACTGAAGCTTTCTTT; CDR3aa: CASSPYREMTEAFF
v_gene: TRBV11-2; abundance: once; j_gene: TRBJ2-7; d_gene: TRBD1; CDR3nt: TGTGCCAGCAGCCCGGACAGGTTGAACTCCTACGAGCAGTACTTC; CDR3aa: CASSPDRLNSYEQYF
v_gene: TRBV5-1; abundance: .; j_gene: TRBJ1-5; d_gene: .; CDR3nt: TGCGCCAGCAGCTTGTACCAGGGGTTAAATCAGCCCCAGCATTTT; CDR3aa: CASSLYQGLNQPQHF
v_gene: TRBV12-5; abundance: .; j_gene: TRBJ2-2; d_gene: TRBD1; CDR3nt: TGTGCTAGTGGTCCTACGACAGGGGCCGGGGAGCTGTTTTTT; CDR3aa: CASGPTTGAGELFF
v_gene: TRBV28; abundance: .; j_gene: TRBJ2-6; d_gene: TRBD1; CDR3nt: TGTGCCGGGGGGACAGGGGGTACTGGGGCCAACGTCCTGACTTTC; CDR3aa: CAGGTGGTGANVLTF
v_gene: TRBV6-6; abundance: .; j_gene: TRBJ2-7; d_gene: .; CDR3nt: TGTGCCAGCCAAGGGAACAGGGAATACCACTACGAGCAGTACTTC; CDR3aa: CASQGNREYHYEQYF
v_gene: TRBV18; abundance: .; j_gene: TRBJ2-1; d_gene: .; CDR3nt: TGTGCCAGCTCACCCCTAGAAGTGAATCACTACAATGAGCAGTTCTTC; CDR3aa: CASSPLEVNHYNEQFF
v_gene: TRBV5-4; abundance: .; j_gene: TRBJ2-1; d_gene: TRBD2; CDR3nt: TGTGCCAGCAGTCTAGTACTAGCGGGAGGGCCCTCGGGCTACAATGAGCAGTTCTTC; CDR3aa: CASSLVLAGGPSGYNEQFF